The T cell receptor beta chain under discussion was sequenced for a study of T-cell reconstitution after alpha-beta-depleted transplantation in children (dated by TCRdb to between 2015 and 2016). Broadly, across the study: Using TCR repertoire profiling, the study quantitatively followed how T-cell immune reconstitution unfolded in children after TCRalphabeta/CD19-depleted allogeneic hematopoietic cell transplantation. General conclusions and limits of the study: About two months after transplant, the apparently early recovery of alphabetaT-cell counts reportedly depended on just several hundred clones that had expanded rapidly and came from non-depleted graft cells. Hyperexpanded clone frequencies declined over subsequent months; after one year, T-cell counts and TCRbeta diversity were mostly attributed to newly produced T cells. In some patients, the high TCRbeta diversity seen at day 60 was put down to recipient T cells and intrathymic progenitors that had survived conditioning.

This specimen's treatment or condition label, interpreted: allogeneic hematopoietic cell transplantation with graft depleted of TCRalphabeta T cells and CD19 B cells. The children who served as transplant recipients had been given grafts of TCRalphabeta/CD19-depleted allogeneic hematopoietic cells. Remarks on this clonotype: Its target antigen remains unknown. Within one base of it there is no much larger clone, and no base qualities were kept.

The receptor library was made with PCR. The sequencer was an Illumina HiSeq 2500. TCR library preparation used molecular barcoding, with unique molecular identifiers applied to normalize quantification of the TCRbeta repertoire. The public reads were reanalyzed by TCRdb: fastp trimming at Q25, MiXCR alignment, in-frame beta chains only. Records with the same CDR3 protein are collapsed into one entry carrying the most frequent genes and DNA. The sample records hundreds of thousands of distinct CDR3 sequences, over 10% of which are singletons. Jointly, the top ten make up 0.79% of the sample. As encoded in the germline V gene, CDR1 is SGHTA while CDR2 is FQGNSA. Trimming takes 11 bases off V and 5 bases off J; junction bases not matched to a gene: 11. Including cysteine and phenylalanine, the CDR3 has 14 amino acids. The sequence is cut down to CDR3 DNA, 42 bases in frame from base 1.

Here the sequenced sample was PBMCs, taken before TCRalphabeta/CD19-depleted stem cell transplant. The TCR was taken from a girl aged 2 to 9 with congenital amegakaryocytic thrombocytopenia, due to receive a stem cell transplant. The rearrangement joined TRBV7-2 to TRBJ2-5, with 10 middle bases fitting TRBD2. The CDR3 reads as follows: CAGTRTSGKETQYF. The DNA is TGTGCCGGCACCCGGACTAGCGGAAAGGAGACCCAGTACTTC. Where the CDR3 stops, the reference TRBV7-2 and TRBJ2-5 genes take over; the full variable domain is GAGVSQSPSNKVTEKGKDVELRCDPISGHTALYWYRQSLGQGLEFLIYFQGNSAPDKSGLPSDRFSAERTGGSVSTLTIQRTQQEDSAVYLCAGTRTSGKETQYFGPGTRLLVL.